The 10 T cell receptor beta chains given below trace back to one sample, sequenced in a study of T cells after yellow fever vaccination. MiXCR, run by TCRdb on the 5' RACE reads, gives a single entry per CDR3 protein. The table has about 630,000 distinct CDR3 sequences, about 12% seen once. Here the sequenced sample was PBMCs, taken on the day of the yellow fever booster vaccination. These receptors originate from a man aged 25-45 years who received the YFV17D yellow fever vaccine.

Ten or more counts support this clonotype. The rearrangement uses TRBV5-1 and TRBJ2-5; D gene unclear. The CDR3 covers 13 residues. V dropped 0 bases and J dropped 5 bases, with 8 bases sitting between them. Germline V gene sequence: CDR1 SGHRS, CDR2 YFSETQ. The chain's CDR3 is CASSLGRRETQYF. The CDR3, as DNA: TGCGCCAGCAGCTTGGGGCGGCGGGAGACCCAGTACTTC.

This clonotype came up a few times. The chain recombines TRBV5-6 with TRBJ2-6, with D unclear. The V and J ends lost 4 bases and 13 bases respectively, with 12 bases between them. The CDR3 totals 12 residues. In germline, CDR1 is SGHDT, CDR2 YYEEEE. CDR3 loop: CASSPGLEVLTF. The CDR3 nucleotides are TGTGCCAGCAGCCCCGGGCTAGAAGTCCTGACTTTC.

This clonotype has a handful of counts. CDR3 region: CSASSGKTDTQYF. CDR3 bases: TGCAGTGCTAGTAGCGGGAAAACAGATACGCAGTATTTT. The J gene is TRBJ2-3, the V gene TRBV20-1; 8 bases align to TRBD2. Germline loops: CDR1 DFQATT, CDR2 SNEGSKA (reference sequence). The CDR3 covers 13 residues. Trimming at V came to 3 bases and at J to 3 bases, leaving 2 bases not matched to a gene.

The sample holds a few counts of this clonotype. The V gene is TRBV20-1, the J gene TRBJ1-5, with 10 bases aligning to TRBD1. With V trimmed by 0 bases and J by 6 bases, 20 bases remained unmatched. Germline lookup yields CDR1 DFQATT and CDR2 SNEGSKA (reference sequence). The CDR3 has 20 residues. The DNA of the CDR3 is TGCAGTGCTAGAGACGCCGCAACCCCCGACAGGGGGCTAAGGGGTCAGCCCCAGCATTTT. Its translation: CSARDAATPDRGLRGQPQHF.

The sample holds a few counts of this clonotype. The chain links TRBV15 to TRBJ2-2; no reliable D call. Per the germline V gene, CDR1 is LNHNV and CDR2 is YYDKDF (reference sequence). CDR3 size: 12 residues. V was cut by 0 bases and J by 7 bases, with 3 bases left in between. In DNA form, the CDR3 reads TGTGCCACCAGCAGAGATCTCGGGGAGCTGTTTTTT. Translated, it gives CATSRDLGELFF.

The CDR3, as DNA: TGCGCCAGCAGCTTGGGGGGCGATGTCTATGGCTACACCTTC. Protein product: CASSLGGDVYGYTF. This chain links TRBV5-1 with TRBJ1-2, with D possibly being TRBD1 (5 bases). Germline-derived CDR1 and CDR2 are SGHRS and YFSETQ. V shed 0 bases and J shed 4 bases, with 10 bases lying between them. This CDR3 has 14 amino acids. Looking up the rest from reference TRBV5-1 and TRBJ1-2 gives the full variable domain: KAGVTQTPRYLIKTRGQQVTLSCSPISGHRSVSWYQQTPGQGLQFLFEYFSETQRNKGNFPGRFSGRQFSNSRSEMNVSTLELGDSALYLCASSLGGDVYGYTFGSGTRLTVV.

This clonotype was seen a handful of times. This chain connects TRBV6-2 or TRBV6-3 to TRBJ2-7; TRBD1 matches 9 bases. The CDR3 extends over 13 amino acids. After removal of 7 bases from V and 2 bases from J, the junction contained 3 bases not matched to a gene. Germline CDR1 reads MNHEY; CDR2 reads SVGEGT. The CDR3 nucleotides read TGTGCCAGCATGGGACAGGGACCCTACGAGCAGTACTTC. This codes for CASMGQGPYEQYF.

This clonotype was seen more than once but under ten times. J is TRBJ2-7 and V is TRBV11-3, with D hard to call. Germline CDR1 and CDR2: SGHNT and YENEEA. Between the trimmed V and J ends, which lost 0 bases and 1 base, there was a span of 13 bases. The CDR3 covers 16 residues. Here the CDR3 DNA reads TGTGCCAGCAGCTTAGATGGCAGAGCAGGATCCTACGAGCAGTACTTC. Translated: CASSLDGRAGSYEQYF. The whole variable domain, remainder taken from reference TRBV11-3 and TRBJ2-7, is EAGVVQSPRYKIIEKKQPVAFWCNPISGHNTLYWYLQNLGQGPELLIRYENEEAVDDSQLPKDRFSAERLKGVDSTLKIQPAELGDSAVYLCASSLDGRAGSYEQYFGPGTRLTVT.

The chain has TRBV7-9 and TRBJ2-1; D is unclear. V shed 5 bases and J shed 4 bases, with 9 bases lying between them. This CDR3 spans 13 amino acids. Per the germline V gene, CDR1 is SEHNR and CDR2 is FQNEAQ (reference sequence). The CDR3, as DNA: TGTGCCAGCAGCCCCATTGGGTACAATGAGCAGTTCTTC. The encoded protein is CASSPIGYNEQFF.

This clonotype was seen only a few times. The chain couples TRBV20-1 to TRBJ2-1; 10 bases agree with TRBD2. Germline trimming cut 4 bases from V and 4 bases from J; bases unmatched to any gene: 4. Germline lookup yields CDR1 DFQATT and CDR2 SNEGSKA (reference sequence). The CDR3 runs 14 residues. Here the CDR3 DNA reads TGCAGTGCTACGGGACTAGCGACATACAATGAGCAGTTCTTC. Protein: CSATGLATYNEQFF.